Here is one TCR beta chain with its context. TCRdb processed the PCR reads anew with MiXCR; each CDR3 protein has one entry. The sample includes some 10,000 distinct CDR3 sequences, more than 55% seen only once; the top ten take 35%. The data were taken from a study of tumor-infiltrating lymphocytes in oesophageal squamous cell carcinoma. This receptor was obtained from a male donor with esophageal squamous cell carcinoma. Material: esophageal tumor tissue.

CDR3 region: CASSSVDRARSYEQFF. The CDR3 DNA reads as TGTGCCAGCAGTTCCGTGGACAGGGCCAGATCCTACGAGCAGTTCTTC. This chain connects TRBV12-3 or TRBV12-4 to TRBJ2-5, with TRBD1 matching 8 bases. The J call may be incorrect, as the DNA end agrees better with TRBJ2-1. The CDR3 spans 16 residues.